These T cell receptor beta chains were read from a single sample in a study of response to subunit inactivated influenza vaccine. TCRdb reanalysed the RT-PCR reads using MiXCR and keeps one entry per CDR3 protein. This table has hundreds of thousands of distinct CDR3 sequences, 11% to 15% appearing once. Source: PBMCs from blood, taken about 14 days before vaccination. These receptors all stem from a man aged 50 or older who received an inactivated influenza vaccine. Both conserved end residues are part of each CDR3. Part of the rows lack a size; the others show once, few, many or a class for expanded clones.

>many|15|TRBJ2-5|TRBV4-2
CASSQDGTSVETQYF
>few|13|TRBJ1-5|TRBV19
CAHSVGWNQPQHF
>NA|12|TRBJ2-1|TRBV28
CASSLYPGEQFF
>NA|13|TRBJ1-6|TRBV27
CASSLTRASPLHF
>NA|13|TRBJ2-7|TRBV7-4
CATRQGRKYEQYF
>NA|14|TRBJ2-3|TRBV5-6
CASSSDPSTDTQYF
>NA|16|TRBJ2-5|TRBV11-2
CASSSPGQGVLETQYF
>NA|21|TRBJ2-3|TRBV5-1
CASSSRPHGTSGGAERDTQYF
>few|11|TRBJ2-3|TRBV6-2/TRBV6-3
CASSYRGTQYF
>many|15|TRBJ2-1|TRBV5-1
CASSPPLAGDNEQFF
>few|15|TRBJ2-3|TRBV4-3
CASSQDTTGGGTQYF
>NA|15|TRBJ2-7|TRBV5-6
CASSAWTGSSYEQYF
>NA|15|TRBJ2-5|TRBV5-4
CASSYGTGGRETQYF
>NA|11|TRBJ2-7|TRBV20-1
CSATGDYEQYF
>few|20|TRBJ2-1|TRBV28
CASSLATSGSWSPTYNEQFF
>NA|18|TRBJ2-7|TRBV6-5
CASSYAAPTSGGSYEQYF
>NA|19|TRBJ2-6|TRBV21-1
CASTYRDRGLKSGANVLTF